A single sample gave rise to the 12 T cell receptor beta chains below, sequenced in a study of cytomegalovirus exposure and HLA in healthy donors. 13 Jbeta primers and 60 Vbeta primers were used for the PCR. Repertoires were generated with immunoSEQ multiplex PCR, while TCRdb's copy carries only in-frame clones and drops some. The data show over 150,000 clones, about 82% seen once. The specimen was PBMCs. All receptors come from a young woman in good health and CMV-seropositive.

The V and J genes are TRBV6-4 and TRBJ2-3; 7 positions match TRBD2. Per the germline V gene, CDR1 is MRHNA and CDR2 is SNTAGT. The CDR3 is made up of 15 amino acids. The J segment lost 4 bases and the V segment lost 2 bases, leaving 6 bases of the junction unmatched. Written as DNA, the CDR3 is TGTGCCAGCAGTGACGGGGTCCTAGCGGCAGATACGCAGTATTTT. Translating gives CASSDGVLAADTQYF.

J is TRBJ1-5 and V is TRBV9; possibly TRBD1 for D (5 bases). There are 15 residues in the CDR3. Trimming removed 0 bases from V and 3 bases from J, with 10 bases in between. From germline, CDR1 is SGDLS and CDR2 YYNGEE. CDR3 in DNA: TGTGCCAGCAGCGTAGGGGGGGGACCCAATCAGCCCCAGCATTTT. Amino acids: CASSVGGGPNQPQHF.

The chain recombines TRBV2 with TRBJ2-1; 7 bases map to TRBD1. V was pared by 7 bases and J by 9 bases, with 9 bases of the junction left unmatched. CDR1 and CDR2 from the germline V gene are SNHLY and FYNNEI. The CDR3 runs 13 residues. The CDR3 sequence is CASNGIRGTEQFF. DNA of the CDR3: TGTGCCAGCAACGGGATCAGGGGGACTGAGCAGTTCTTC.

The gene calls are TRBV6-1 and TRBJ2-5; 9 bases line up with TRBD2. Germline V lookup: CDR1 MNHNS, CDR2 SASEGT. J lost 1 base, V lost 6 bases, and 6 bases had no gene match. The CDR3 length is 15 residues. CDR3 DNA: TGTGCCAGCAGCCCCGCGGGGGGGTTCCAAGAGACCCAGTACTTC. Translation gives CASSPAGGFQETQYF.

V and J are TRBV11-2 and TRBJ1-3; maybe TRBD1 (5 bases). V was pared by 8 bases and J by 4 bases, with 12 bases between. The CDR3 sequence is 13 residues long. Germline V lookup: CDR1 SGHAT, CDR2 FQNNGV. The CDR3 sequence: CASHRGWGNTIYF. CDR3 nucleotides: TGTGCCAGCCATCGGGGGTGGGGAAACACCATATATTTT.

The chain recombines TRBV7-8 with TRBJ2-3; TRBD1 agrees at 9 bases. CDR3 size: 16 residues. Germline-derived CDR1 and CDR2 are SGHVS and FQNEAQ. With 2 bases clipped from V and 6 bases from J, the junction kept 9 bases outside the gene matches. The CDR3 reads CASSLYRDREGDTQYF. Written as DNA, the CDR3 is TGTGCCAGCAGCTTATACCGGGACAGGGAGGGGGATACGCAGTATTTT.

CDR3 protein: CASSLGGRGPEKLFF. DNA for the CDR3: TGTGCCAGCAGCTTAGGGGGGAGGGGTCCCGAAAAACTGTTTTTT. The chain carries TRBV7-2 and TRBJ1-4; a weak D match, TRBD1 (5 bases). The CDR3 extends over 15 amino acids. V was shortened by 1 base and J by 8 bases, with 14 bases between the two germline ends. Germline V gene data show CDR1 as SGHTA and CDR2 as FQGNSA.

As DNA, the CDR3 is TGCGCCAGCAGCTTTTTCCCGGGACAGGGCCTGAACACTGAAGCTTTCTTT. It yields the protein CASSFFPGQGLNTEAFF. The chain uses TRBV5-1 and TRBJ1-1, with 9 bases aligning to TRBD1. The V gene end was trimmed by 2 bases and the J gene end by 0 bases; junction bases not matched to a gene: 8. The germline gives CDR1 SGHRS, CDR2 YFSETQ. The CDR3 loop spans 17 amino acids.

The V and J genes are TRBV14 and TRBJ1-2; unclear D gene. Germline V gene data show CDR1 as SGHDN and CDR2 as FVKESK. The CDR3 totals 13 residues. V was cut by 4 bases and J by 3 bases, with 9 bases left in between. The CDR3 loop reads CASSPDMDYGYTF. Here the CDR3 DNA reads TGTGCCAGCAGCCCCGACATGGACTATGGCTACACCTTC.

This chain connects TRBV7-8 to TRBJ1-6, with TRBD1 matching 8 bases. The CDR3 extends over 16 amino acids. In germline, CDR1 is SGHVS, CDR2 FQNEAQ. Germline trimming cut 0 bases from V and 7 bases from J; bases unmatched to any gene: 5. This CDR3 reads CASSLAGQGLNSPLHF. The CDR3 region has the DNA TGTGCCAGCAGCTTAGCAGGACAGGGATTGAATTCACCCCTCCACTTT.

The rearrangement joins TRBV5-6 to TRBJ1-2; D may be TRBD1 (5 bases). CDR3 size: 15 residues. Trimming cost V 2 bases and J 7 bases, with 18 bases left between them. Germline V gene lookup returns CDR1 SGHDT and CDR2 YYEEEE. The CDR3 loop is CASSFKPTPRGGYTF. DNA for the CDR3: TGTGCCAGCAGCTTTAAACCGACCCCTAGGGGTGGCTACACCTTC.

Only a few counts were recorded for this clone. V gene TRBV7-2 combines with J gene TRBJ1-1; TRBD1 is a possible D gene (6 bases). V was trimmed by 2 bases and J by 3 bases, leaving 19 bases between them. Germline CDR1 is SGHTA and CDR2 is FQGNSA. This CDR3 has 17 residues. In nucleotides, the CDR3 is TGTGCCAGCAGCTTAACAATGGCAGGGGTGTGGGACACTGAAGCTTTCTTT. Residues: CASSLTMAGVWDTEAFF.